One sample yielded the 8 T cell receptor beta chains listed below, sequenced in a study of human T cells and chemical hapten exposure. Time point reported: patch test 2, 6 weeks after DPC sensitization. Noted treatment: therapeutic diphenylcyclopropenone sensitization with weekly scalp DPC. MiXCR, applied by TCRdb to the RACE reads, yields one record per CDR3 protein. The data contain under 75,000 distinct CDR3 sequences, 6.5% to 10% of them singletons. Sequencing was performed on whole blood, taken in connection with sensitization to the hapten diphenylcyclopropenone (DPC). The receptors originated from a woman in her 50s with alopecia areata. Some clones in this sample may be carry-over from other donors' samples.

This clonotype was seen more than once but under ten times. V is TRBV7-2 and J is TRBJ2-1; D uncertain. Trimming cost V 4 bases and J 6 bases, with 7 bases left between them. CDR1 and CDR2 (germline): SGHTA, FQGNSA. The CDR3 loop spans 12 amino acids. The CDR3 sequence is CASSSYTNEQFF. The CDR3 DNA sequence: TGTGCCAGCAGCTCGTACACCAATGAGCAGTTCTTC.

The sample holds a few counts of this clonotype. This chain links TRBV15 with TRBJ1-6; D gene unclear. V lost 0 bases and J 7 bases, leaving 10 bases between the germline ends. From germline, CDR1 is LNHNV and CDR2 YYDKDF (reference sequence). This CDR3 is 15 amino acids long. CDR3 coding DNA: TGTGCCACCAGCAGAGATCTGGGCCGAAATTCACCCCTCCACTTT. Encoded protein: CATSRDLGRNSPLHF.

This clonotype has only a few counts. The CDR3 reads CASSLGGAYYNEQFF. CDR3 sequence (DNA): TGTGCCAGCAGTTTGGGTGGCGCCTACTACAATGAGCAGTTCTTC. This chain uses TRBV12-3 or TRBV12-4 with TRBJ2-1, with no clear D. V shed 3 bases and J shed 3 bases, with 12 bases lying between them. The CDR3 extends over 15 amino acids.

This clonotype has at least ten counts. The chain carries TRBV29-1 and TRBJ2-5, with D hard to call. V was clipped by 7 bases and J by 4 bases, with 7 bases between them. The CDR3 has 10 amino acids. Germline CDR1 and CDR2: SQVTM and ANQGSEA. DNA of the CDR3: TGCAGCGCTGATGCAGAGACCCAGTACTTC. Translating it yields CSADAETQYF.

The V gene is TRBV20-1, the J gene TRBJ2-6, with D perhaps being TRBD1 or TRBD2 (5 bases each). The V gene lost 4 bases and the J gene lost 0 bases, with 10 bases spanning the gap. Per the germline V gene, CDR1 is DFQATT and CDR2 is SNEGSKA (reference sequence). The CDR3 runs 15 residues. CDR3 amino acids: CSANFGGSGANVLTF. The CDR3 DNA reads TGCAGTGCTAATTTTGGGGGCTCTGGGGCCAACGTCCTGACTTTC.

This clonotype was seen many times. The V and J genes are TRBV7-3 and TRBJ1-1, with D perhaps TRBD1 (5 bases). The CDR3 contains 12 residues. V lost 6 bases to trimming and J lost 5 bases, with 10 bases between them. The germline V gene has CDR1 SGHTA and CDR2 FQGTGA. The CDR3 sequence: CASSNTGTEAFF. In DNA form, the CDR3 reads TGTGCCAGCAGTAATACAGGAACTGAAGCTTTCTTT.

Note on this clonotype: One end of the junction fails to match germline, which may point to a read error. Here the CDR3 reads CASSQWTGEDTQNF. The CDR3 nucleotides read TGTGCCAGCAGCCAATGGACAGGGGAAGATACGCAGAATTTT. The V call is TRBV11-3, the J call TRBJ2-3; 9 positions agree with TRBD1. Germline V lookup: CDR1 SGHNT, CDR2 YENEEA. This CDR3 is 14 amino acids long.

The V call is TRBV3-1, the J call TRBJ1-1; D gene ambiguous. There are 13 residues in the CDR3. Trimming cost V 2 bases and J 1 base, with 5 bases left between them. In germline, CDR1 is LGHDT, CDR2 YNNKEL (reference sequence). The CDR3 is CASSQRRNTEAFF. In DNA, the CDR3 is TGTGCCAGCAGCCAAAGAAGGAACACTGAAGCTTTCTTT.